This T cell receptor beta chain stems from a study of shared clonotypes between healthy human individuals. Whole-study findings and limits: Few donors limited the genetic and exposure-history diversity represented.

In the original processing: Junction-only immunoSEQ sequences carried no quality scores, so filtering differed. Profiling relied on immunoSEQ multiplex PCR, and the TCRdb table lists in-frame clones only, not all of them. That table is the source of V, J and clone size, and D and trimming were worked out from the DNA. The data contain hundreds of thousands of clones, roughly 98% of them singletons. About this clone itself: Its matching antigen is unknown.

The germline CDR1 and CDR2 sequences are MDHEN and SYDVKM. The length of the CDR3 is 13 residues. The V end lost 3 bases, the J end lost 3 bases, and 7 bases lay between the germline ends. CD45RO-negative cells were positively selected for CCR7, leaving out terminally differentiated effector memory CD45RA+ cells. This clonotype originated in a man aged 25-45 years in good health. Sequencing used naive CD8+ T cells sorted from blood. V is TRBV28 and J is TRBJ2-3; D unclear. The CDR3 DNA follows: TGTGCCAGCAGTTTTCGGAAAACAGATACGCAGTATTTT. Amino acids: CASSFRKTDTQYF.